This T cell receptor beta chain was sequenced in a study of blood T cell repertoires in COVID-19. Generated by immunoSEQ multiplex PCR, the TCRdb table keeps only in-frame clones and is missing some. The sample includes 300,000 to 350,000 clones, roughly 86% of them seen just once. CDR1 is SGHTA, CDR2 FQGTGA, per germline. The CDR3 is 13 residues long. Trimming cost V 5 bases and J 8 bases; bases outside gene matches: 2. The TCR comes from a man aged 25 to 40 with COVID-19, enrolled during active disease. The V and J genes are TRBV7-3 and TRBJ2-1; 11 nucleotides match TRBD2. The sample taken for sequencing was peripheral blood. In DNA form, the CDR3 reads TGTGCCAGCAGCCCTAGCGGGGGGCATGAGCAGTTCTTC. Protein: CASSPSGGHEQFF.